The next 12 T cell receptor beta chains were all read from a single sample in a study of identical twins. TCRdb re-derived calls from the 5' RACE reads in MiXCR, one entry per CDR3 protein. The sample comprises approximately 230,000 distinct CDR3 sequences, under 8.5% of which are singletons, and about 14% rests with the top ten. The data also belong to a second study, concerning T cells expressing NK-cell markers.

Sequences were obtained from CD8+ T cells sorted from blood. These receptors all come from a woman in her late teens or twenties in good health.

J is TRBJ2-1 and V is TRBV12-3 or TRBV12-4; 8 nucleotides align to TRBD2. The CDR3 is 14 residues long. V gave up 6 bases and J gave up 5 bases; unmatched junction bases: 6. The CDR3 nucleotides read TGTGCCAGCAGGGATCGGGGGGGCCACAATGAGCAGTTCTTC. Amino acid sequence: CASRDRGGHNEQFF.

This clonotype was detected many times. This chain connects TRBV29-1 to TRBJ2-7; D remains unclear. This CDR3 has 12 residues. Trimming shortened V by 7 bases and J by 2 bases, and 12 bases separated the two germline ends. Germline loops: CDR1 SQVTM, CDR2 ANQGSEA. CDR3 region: CSGATIPYEQYF. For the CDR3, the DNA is TGCAGCGGGGCCACGATACCCTACGAGCAGTACTTC.

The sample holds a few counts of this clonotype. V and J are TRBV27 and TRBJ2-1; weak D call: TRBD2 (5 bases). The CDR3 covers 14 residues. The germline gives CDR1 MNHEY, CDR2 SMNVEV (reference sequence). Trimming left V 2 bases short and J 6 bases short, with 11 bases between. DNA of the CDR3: TGTGCCAGCAGTTTAGCGGGCCGGGTCAATGAGCAGTTCTTC. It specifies CASSLAGRVNEQFF.

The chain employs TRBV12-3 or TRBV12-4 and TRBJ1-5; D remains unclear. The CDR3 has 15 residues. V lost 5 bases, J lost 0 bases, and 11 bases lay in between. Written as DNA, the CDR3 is TGTGCCAGCAGTATAATAGTGAATAGCAATCAGCCCCAGCATTTT. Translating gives CASSIIVNSNQPQHF.

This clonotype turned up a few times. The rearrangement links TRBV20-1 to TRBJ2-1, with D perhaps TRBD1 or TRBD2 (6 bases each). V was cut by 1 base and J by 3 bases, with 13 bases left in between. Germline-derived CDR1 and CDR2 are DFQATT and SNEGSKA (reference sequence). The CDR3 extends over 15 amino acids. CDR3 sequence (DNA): TGCAGTGCTAGAGTTACGGGGGCACTCTACAATGAGCAGTTCTTC. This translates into CSARVTGALYNEQFF.

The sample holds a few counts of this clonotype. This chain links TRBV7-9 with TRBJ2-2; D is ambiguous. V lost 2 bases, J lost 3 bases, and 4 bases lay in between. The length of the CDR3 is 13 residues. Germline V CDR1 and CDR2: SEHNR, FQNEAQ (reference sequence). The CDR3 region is CASSLFDTGELFF. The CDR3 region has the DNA TGTGCCAGCAGCTTATTCGACACCGGGGAGCTGTTTTTT.

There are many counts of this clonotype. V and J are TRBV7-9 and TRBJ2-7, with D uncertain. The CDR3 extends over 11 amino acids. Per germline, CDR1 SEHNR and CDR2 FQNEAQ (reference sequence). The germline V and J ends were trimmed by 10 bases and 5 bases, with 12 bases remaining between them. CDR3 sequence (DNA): TGTGCCATCCCACCCAGGCACGAGCAGTACTTC. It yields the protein CAIPPRHEQYF.

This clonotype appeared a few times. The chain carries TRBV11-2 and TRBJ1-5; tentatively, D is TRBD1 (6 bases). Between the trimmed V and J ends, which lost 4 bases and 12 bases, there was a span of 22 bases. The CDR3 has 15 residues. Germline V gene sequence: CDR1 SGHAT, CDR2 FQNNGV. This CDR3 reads CASSSSGTGGGYQHF. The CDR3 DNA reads TGTGCCAGCAGCTCGTCTGGGACCGGAGGGGGTTACCAGCATTTT.

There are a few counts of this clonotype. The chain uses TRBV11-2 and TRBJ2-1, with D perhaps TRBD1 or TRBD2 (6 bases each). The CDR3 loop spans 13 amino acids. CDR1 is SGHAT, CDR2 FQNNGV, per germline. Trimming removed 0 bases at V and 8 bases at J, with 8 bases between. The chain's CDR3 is CASSLERGDEQFF. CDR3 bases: TGTGCCAGCAGCTTAGAGAGGGGGGATGAGCAGTTCTTC.

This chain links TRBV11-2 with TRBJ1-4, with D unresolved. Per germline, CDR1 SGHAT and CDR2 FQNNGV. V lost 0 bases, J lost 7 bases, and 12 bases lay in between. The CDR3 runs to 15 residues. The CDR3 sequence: CASSLDLGLAEKLFF. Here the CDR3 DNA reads TGTGCCAGCAGCTTAGATCTGGGGTTGGCTGAAAAACTGTTTTTT.

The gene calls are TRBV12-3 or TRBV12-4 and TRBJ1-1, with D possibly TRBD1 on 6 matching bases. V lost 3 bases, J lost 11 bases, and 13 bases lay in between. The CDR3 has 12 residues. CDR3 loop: CASSFGQNRAFF. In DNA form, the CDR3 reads TGTGCCAGCAGTTTCGGACAGAATAGGGCTTTCTTT.

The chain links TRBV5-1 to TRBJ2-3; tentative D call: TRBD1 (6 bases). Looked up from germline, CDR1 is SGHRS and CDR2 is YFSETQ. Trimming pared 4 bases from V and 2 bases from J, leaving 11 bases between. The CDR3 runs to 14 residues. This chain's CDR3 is CASSPGTFTDTQYF. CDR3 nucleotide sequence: TGCGCCAGCAGCCCCGGGACATTCACAGATACGCAGTATTTT.